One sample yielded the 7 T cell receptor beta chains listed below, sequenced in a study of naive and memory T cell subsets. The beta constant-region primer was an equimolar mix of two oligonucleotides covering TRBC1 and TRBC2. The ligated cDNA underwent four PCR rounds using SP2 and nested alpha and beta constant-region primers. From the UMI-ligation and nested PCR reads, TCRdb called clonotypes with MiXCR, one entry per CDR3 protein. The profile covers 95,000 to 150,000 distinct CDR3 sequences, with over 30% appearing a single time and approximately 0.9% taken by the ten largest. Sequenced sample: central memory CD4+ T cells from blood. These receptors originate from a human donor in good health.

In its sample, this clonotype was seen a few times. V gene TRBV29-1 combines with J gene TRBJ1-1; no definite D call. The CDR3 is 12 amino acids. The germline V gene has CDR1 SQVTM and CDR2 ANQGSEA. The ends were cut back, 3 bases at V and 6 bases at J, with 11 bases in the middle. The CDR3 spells CSVEVGVSEAFF. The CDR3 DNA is TGCAGCGTTGAGGTTGGAGTATCTGAAGCTTTCTTT.

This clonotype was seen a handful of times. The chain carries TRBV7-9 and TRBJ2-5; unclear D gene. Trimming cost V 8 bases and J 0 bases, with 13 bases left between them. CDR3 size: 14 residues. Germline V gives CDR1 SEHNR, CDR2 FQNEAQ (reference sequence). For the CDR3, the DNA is TGTGCCAGCGGTCACCGAGAGTACCAAGAGACCCAGTACTTC. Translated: CASGHREYQETQYF.

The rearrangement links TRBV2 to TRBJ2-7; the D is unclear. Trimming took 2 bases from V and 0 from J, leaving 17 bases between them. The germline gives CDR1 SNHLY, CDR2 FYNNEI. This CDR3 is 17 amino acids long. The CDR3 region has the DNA TGTGCCAGCAGTGAACTTACGACCAGCTTCACCTCCTACGAGCAGTACTTC. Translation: CASSELTTSFTSYEQYF.

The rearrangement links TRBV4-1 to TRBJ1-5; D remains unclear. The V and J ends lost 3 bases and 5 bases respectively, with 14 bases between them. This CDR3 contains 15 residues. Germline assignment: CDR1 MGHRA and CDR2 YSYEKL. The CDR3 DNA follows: TGCGCCAGCAGCCATTCCCAAGGGCGTGATCAGCCCCAGCATTTT. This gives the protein CASSHSQGRDQPQHF.

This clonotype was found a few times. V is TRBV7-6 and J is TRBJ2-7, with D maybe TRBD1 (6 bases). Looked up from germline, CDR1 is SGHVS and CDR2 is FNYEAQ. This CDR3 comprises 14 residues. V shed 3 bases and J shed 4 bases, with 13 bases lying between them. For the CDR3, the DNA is TGTGCCAGCAGCTTGGACAGCGGCCCATACGAGCAGTACTTC. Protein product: CASSLDSGPYEQYF.

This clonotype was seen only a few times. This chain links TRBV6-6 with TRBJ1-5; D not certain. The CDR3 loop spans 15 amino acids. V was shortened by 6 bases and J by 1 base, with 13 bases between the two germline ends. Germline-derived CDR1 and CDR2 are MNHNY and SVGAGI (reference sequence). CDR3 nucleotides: TGTGCCAGCAGCCGAGGAAGTCTAAGCAATCAGCCCCAGCATTTT. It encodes CASSRGSLSNQPQHF.

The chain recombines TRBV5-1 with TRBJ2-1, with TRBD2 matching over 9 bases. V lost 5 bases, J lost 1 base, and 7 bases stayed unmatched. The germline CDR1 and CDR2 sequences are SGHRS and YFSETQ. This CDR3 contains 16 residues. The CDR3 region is CASRIWAGGSYNEQFF. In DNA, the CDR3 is TGCGCCAGCAGAATCTGGGCGGGAGGGTCCTACAATGAGCAGTTCTTC.